The 21 T cell receptor beta chains given below trace back to one sample, sequenced in a study of cytomegalovirus exposure and HLA in healthy donors. In the PCR, 60 Vbeta and 13 Jbeta primers were used. Sequencing was performed with immunoSEQ multiplex PCR; in TCRdb, only in-frame clones are kept and a portion is missing. The sample contains fewer than 200,000 clones, roughly 79% of which appear only once. The sample taken for sequencing was PBMCs. These receptors came from a woman between 18 and 29 years old in good health and CMV-seropositive.

V and J are TRBV2 and TRBJ1-5; TRBD1 matches 9 bases. The CDR3 consists of 15 residues. Germline V gene data show CDR1 as SNHLY and CDR2 as FYNNEI. With 8 bases clipped from V and 5 bases from J, the junction kept 10 bases outside the gene matches. The CDR3 spells CASRDPTGGYQPQHF. The CDR3 nucleotides are TGTGCCAGCCGCGACCCGACAGGGGGTTATCAGCCCCAGCATTTT. The variable domain in full, completed from reference TRBV2 and TRBJ1-5, reads EPEVTQTPSHQVTQMGQEVILRCVPISNHLYFYWYRQILGQKVEFLVSFYNNEISEKSEIFDDQFSVERPDGSNFTLKIRSTKLEDSAMYFCASRDPTGGYQPQHFGDGTRLSIL.

This chain connects TRBV5-6 to TRBJ2-7; D is unresolved. In germline, CDR1 is SGHDT, CDR2 YYEEEE. The CDR3 length is 14 residues. Trimming removed 0 bases from V and 6 bases from J, with 13 bases in between. CDR3 sequence (DNA): TGTGCCAGCAGCTTGGACAGCTGGGCGTCCGAGCAGTACTTC. As protein: CASSLDSWASEQYF.

A single count supports this clone. The CDR3 DNA follows: TGTGCCAGCAGCTCAACTCAGGGGGCTTATGGCTACACCTTC. It specifies CASSSTQGAYGYTF. The chain uses TRBV7-9 and TRBJ1-2; 8 bases line up with TRBD1. Germline trimming cut 4 bases from V and 5 bases from J; bases unmatched to any gene: 6. Germline CDR1 reads SEHNR; CDR2 reads FQNEAQ (reference sequence). This CDR3 has 14 residues.

V usage is TRBV6-1 and J usage is TRBJ2-2; D gene ambiguous. V gave up 8 bases and J gave up 4 bases, with 11 bases separating them. CDR3 size: 13 residues. Germline-derived CDR1 and CDR2 are MNHNS and SASEGT. The CDR3 is CASRPSSTGELFF. The CDR3 bases are TGTGCCAGCCGACCTAGTAGCACCGGGGAGCTGTTTTTT.

With regard to this clone: The CDR3 does not close with the conserved phenylalanine or tryptophan, likely indicating a read error. The limits of the CDR3 on the DNA are not certain, so only TCRdb's listed CDR3 is given. The chain uses TRBV20-1 and TRBJ1-5; the table's D call, TRBD1, was not checked against the DNA. Germline V gives CDR1 DFQATT, CDR2 SNEGSKA (reference sequence). A total of 8 residues make up the CDR3, ends included. CDR3 in amino acids: CSARDSGH.

This chain joins TRBV7-2 and TRBJ2-3; possible D gene TRBD2, 5 bases. Germline CDR1 and CDR2: SGHTA and FQGNSA. This CDR3 spans 14 amino acids. Trimming took 6 bases from V and 2 from J, leaving 12 bases between them. The CDR3 nucleotides are TGTGCCAGCAGACGGGATGCCTCCACAGATACGCAGTATTTT. Translated: CASRRDASTDTQYF.

V usage is TRBV2 and J usage is TRBJ1-6; 7 bases align to TRBD1. Germline V gives CDR1 SNHLY, CDR2 FYNNEI. This CDR3 region has 13 residues. J was trimmed by 9 bases and V by 8 bases; bases with no gene match: 7. The CDR3 is CASEDRPFSPLHF. The CDR3 region has the DNA TGTGCCAGCGAGGACAGGCCTTTTTCACCCCTCCACTTT.

CDR3 in DNA: TGTGCCAGCAGCCCCCTCGGGAGGGGCAAAGAGACCCAGTACTTC. This sequence encodes CASSPLGRGKETQYF. The rearrangement links TRBV4-2 to TRBJ2-5; TRBD2 matches 8 bases. The CDR3 spans 15 residues. Trimming cost V 4 bases and J 3 bases; bases outside gene matches: 7. The V gene's germline CDR1 is LGHNA and CDR2 YNFKEQ.

The chain joins TRBV28 to TRBJ2-7; D is perhaps TRBD1 (5 bases). The V end lost 3 bases, the J end lost 3 bases, and 15 bases lay between the germline ends. The CDR3 contains 15 residues. Germline-derived CDR1 and CDR2 are MDHEN and SYDVKM. This CDR3 is CASSFSRRRVYEQYF. The CDR3 DNA reads as TGTGCCAGCAGTTTCTCCCGACGCAGGGTCTACGAGCAGTACTTC. The full variable domain, with the rest looked up from reference TRBV28 and TRBJ2-7, is DVKVTQSSRYLVKRTGEKVFLECVQDMDHENMFWYRQDPGLGLRLIYFSYDVKMKEKGDIPEGYSVSREKKERFSLILESASTNQTSMYLCASSFSRRRVYEQYFGPGTRLTVT.

The gene calls are TRBV30 and TRBJ2-7; possible D gene TRBD2, 6 bases. V was cut by 1 base and J by 0 bases, with 10 bases left in between. Germline CDR1 is GTSNPN and CDR2 is SVGIG (reference sequence). CDR3 length: 14 amino acids. The CDR3 DNA is TGTGCCTGGAGTGGGACACTAGCCTCCTACGAGCAGTACTTC. This translates into CAWSGTLASYEQYF.

This clone was counted once. The V call is TRBV4-3, the J call TRBJ2-5; 14 bases fit TRBD2. Trimming at V came to 1 base and at J to 5 bases, leaving 0 bases not matched to a gene. Germline V lookup: CDR1 LGHNA, CDR2 YSLEER. The CDR3 length is 15 residues. The CDR3 protein is CASSQGLAGGETQYF. The CDR3 nucleotides are TGCGCCAGCAGCCAAGGACTAGCGGGGGGGGAGACCCAGTACTTC.

The CDR3 loop is CAWSRTEQETQYF. In nucleotides, the CDR3 is TGTGCCTGGAGTCGGACAGAACAAGAGACCCAGTACTTC. V gene TRBV30 combines with J gene TRBJ2-5; D is perhaps TRBD1 (6 bases). This CDR3 is built from 13 residues. The V gene's germline CDR1 is GTSNPN and CDR2 SVGIG (reference sequence). The V end was cut by 2 bases, the J end by 2 bases, with 9 bases between.

This chain connects TRBV6-1 to TRBJ1-1; D possibly corresponds to TRBD1 (6 bases). Germline CDR1 MNHNS, CDR2 SASEGT. The V end was cut by 8 bases, the J end by 3 bases, with 16 bases between. There are 14 residues in the CDR3. The CDR3 protein is CASDRTFGDTEAFF. The CDR3 DNA sequence: TGTGCCAGCGACAGGACCTTTGGTGACACTGAAGCTTTCTTT.

This sequence joins TRBV7-9 and TRBJ2-3; 8 nucleotides agree with TRBD1. V lost 3 bases and J lost 5; bases outside the gene matches: 10. The CDR3 runs 16 residues. CDR1 SEHNR and CDR2 FQNEAQ come from the germline V gene (reference sequence). CDR3 loop: CASSFPPQGAGDTQYF. CDR3 bases: TGTGCCAGCAGCTTTCCCCCCCAGGGGGCCGGAGATACGCAGTATTTT.

This clone was seen once. This sequence joins TRBV5-4 and TRBJ2-5; TRBD2 aligns across 7 bases. Germline V gene sequence: CDR1 SGHNT, CDR2 YYREEE (reference sequence). J gave up 0 bases and V 7 bases, and 6 bases lay outside the gene matches. This CDR3 has 14 amino acids. The DNA for the CDR3 is TGTGCCAGCGTGGCGGGGGTAAACCAAGAGACCCAGTACTTC. Amino acid sequence: CASVAGVNQETQYF.

The sample holds a few counts of this clone. The chain employs TRBV7-3 and TRBJ2-5; no definite D call. CDR3 length: 13 amino acids. Germline CDR1 SGHTA, CDR2 FQGTGA. The ends were cut back, 2 bases at V and 1 base at J, with 5 bases in the middle. DNA of the CDR3: TGTGCCAGCAGCTTAGGGCTCCAAGAGACCCAGTACTTC. Translating gives CASSLGLQETQYF. Full variable domain (missing parts from reference TRBV7-3 and TRBJ2-5): GAGVSQTPSNKVTEKGKYVELRCDPISGHTALYWYRQSLGQGPEFLIYFQGTGAADDSGLPNDRFFAVRPEGSVSTLKIQRTERGDSAVYLCASSLGLQETQYFGPGTRLLVL.

The rearrangement links TRBV5-4 to TRBJ2-1; D unresolved. Germline-derived CDR1 and CDR2 are SGHNT and YYREEE (reference sequence). V dropped 2 bases and J dropped 0 bases, with 9 bases sitting between them. This CDR3 has 15 residues. DNA for the CDR3: TGTGCCAGCAGCTTTTCGACAAGCTCCTACAATGAGCAGTTCTTC. Amino acids: CASSFSTSSYNEQFF.

The chain has TRBV7-6 and TRBJ1-3; 7 bases fit TRBD1. V trimming: 5 bases; J trimming: 4 bases; junction bases outside the gene matches: 14. This CDR3 is built from 17 residues. Germline V CDR1 and CDR2: SGHVS, FNYEAQ. The CDR3 DNA sequence: TGTGCCAGCAGCCTTCGGACAGGACACACACTGGGAAACACCATATATTTT. Translated: CASSLRTGHTLGNTIYF.

This clone was detected only a few times. The genes are TRBV30 and TRBJ1-2; the D gene is possibly TRBD1 (6 bases). The CDR3 is 13 residues long. Trimming shortened V by 0 bases and J by 8 bases, and 13 bases separated the two germline ends. Germline loops: CDR1 GTSNPN, CDR2 SVGIG (reference sequence). The CDR3 sequence is CAWSVPPGAGYTF. Written as DNA, the CDR3 is TGTGCCTGGAGTGTACCCCCAGGGGCAGGCTACACCTTC.

The V call is TRBV19, the J call TRBJ2-2; perhaps TRBD1 as D (6 bases). Trimming stripped 4 bases from V and 2 bases from J, with 11 bases between. The CDR3 contains 15 residues. The V gene's germline CDR1 is LNHDA and CDR2 SQIVND (reference sequence). Here the CDR3 reads CASSKSRGNTGELFF. Here the CDR3 DNA reads TGTGCCAGTAGTAAGTCCAGGGGAAACACCGGGGAGCTGTTTTTT.

V and J are TRBV2 and TRBJ2-5, with TRBD1 as a possible D gene (6 bases). The CDR3 totals 13 residues. CDR1 and CDR2 from the germline V gene are SNHLY and FYNNEI. Trimming removed 9 bases at V and 2 bases at J, with 13 bases between. The CDR3 sequence: CASTGHWQETQYF. The CDR3 coding sequence is TGTGCCAGTACGGGACACTGGCAAGAGACCCAGTACTTC. The whole variable domain, remainder taken from reference TRBV2 and TRBJ2-5, is EPEVTQTPSHQVTQMGQEVILRCVPISNHLYFYWYRQILGQKVEFLVSFYNNEISEKSEIFDDQFSVERPDGSNFTLKIRSTKLEDSAMYFCASTGHWQETQYFGPGTRLLVL.